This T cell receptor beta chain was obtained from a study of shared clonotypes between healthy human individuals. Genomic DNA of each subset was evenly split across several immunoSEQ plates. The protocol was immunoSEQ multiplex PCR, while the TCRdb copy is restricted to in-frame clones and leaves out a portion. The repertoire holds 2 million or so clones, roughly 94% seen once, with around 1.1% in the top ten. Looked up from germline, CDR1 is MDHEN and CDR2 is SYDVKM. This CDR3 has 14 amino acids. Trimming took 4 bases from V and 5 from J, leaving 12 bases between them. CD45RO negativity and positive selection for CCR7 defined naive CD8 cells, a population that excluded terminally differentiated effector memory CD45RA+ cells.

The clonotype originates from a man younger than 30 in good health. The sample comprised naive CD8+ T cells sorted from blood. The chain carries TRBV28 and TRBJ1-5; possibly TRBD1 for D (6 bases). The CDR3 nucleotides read TGTGCCAGCAGTTCCCCCCAGGGGTATCAGCCCCAGCATTTT. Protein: CASSSPQGYQPQHF.